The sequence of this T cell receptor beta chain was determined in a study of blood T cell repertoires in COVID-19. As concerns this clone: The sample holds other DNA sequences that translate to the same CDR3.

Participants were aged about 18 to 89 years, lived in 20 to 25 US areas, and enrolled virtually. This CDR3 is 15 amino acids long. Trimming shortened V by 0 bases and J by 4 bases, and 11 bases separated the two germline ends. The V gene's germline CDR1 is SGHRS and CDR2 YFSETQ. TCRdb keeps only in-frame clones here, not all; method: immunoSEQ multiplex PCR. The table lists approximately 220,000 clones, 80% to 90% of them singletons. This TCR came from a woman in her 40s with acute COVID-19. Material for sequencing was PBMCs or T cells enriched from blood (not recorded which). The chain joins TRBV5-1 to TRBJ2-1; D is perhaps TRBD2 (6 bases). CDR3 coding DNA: TGCGCCAGCAGCTTGGAGTCTAGCGCTTACAATGAGCAGTTCTTC. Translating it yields CASSLESSAYNEQFF.